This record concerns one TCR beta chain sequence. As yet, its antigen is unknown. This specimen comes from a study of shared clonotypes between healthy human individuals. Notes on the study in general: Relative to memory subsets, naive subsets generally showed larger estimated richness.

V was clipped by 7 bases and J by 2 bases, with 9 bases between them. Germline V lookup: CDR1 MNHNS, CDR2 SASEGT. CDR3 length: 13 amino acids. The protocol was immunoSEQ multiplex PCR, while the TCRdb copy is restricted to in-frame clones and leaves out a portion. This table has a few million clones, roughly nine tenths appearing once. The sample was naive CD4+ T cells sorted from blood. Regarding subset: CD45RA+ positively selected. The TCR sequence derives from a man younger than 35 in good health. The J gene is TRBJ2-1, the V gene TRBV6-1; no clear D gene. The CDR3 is CASTRQTYNEQFF. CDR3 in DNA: TGTGCCAGCACCAGGCAGACCTACAATGAGCAGTTCTTC.